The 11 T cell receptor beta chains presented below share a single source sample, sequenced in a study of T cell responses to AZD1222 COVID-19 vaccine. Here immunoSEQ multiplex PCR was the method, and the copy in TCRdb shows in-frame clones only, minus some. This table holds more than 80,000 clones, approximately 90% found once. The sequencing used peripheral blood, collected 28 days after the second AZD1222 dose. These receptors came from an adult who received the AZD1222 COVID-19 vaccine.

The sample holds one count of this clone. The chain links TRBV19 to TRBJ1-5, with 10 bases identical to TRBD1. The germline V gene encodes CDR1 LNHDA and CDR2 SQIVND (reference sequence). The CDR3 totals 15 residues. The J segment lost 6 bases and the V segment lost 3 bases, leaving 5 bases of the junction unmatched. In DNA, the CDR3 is TGTGCCAGTAGTATGCGCCGGGACAGGGGTCAGCCCCAGCATTTT. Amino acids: CASSMRRDRGQPQHF.

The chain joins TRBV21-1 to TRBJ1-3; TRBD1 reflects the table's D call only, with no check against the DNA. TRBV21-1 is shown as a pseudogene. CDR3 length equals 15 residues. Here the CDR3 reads CASSKDRGSGNTIYF. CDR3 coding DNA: TGTGCCAGCAGCAAAGACAGGGGGTCTGGAAACACCATATATTTT.

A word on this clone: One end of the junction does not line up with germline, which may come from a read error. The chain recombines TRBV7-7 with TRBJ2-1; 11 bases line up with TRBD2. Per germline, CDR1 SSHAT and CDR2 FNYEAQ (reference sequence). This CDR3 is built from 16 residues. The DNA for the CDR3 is TGTGCTAGCAGCCCGGGACTAGCGGTCTCCTACAATGAGCAGTTCTTC. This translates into CASSPGLAVSYNEQFF.

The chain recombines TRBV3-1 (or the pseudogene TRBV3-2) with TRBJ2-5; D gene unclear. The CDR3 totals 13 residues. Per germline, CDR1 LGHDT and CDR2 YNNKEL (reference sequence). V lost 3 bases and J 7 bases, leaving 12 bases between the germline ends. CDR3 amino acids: CASSQGYPATQYF. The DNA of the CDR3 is TGTGCCAGCAGCCAGGGGTATCCTGCGACCCAGTACTTC.

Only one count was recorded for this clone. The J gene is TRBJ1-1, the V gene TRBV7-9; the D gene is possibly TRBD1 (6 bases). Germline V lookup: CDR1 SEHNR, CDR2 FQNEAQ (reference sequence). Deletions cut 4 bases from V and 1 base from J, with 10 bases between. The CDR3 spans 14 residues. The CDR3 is CASSSDSPNTEAFF. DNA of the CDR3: TGTGCCAGCAGCTCGGACAGCCCGAACACTGAAGCTTTCTTT.

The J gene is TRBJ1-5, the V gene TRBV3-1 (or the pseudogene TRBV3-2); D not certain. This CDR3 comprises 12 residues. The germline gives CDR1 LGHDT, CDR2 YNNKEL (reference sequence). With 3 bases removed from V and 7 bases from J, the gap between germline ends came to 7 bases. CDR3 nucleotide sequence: TGTGCCAGCAGCCACCCCGGACAGCCCCAGCATTTT. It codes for CASSHPGQPQHF.

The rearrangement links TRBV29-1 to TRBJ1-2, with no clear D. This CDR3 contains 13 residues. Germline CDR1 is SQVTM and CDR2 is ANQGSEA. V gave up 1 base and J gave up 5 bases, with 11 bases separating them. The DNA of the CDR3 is TGCAGCGTTGAAGGACGCCTTACTTATGGCTACACCTTC. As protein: CSVEGRLTYGYTF.

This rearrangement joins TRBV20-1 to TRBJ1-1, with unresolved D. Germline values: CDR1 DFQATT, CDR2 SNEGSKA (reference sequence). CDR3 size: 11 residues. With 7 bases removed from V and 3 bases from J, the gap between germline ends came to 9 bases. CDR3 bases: TGCAGTGGGCTGGGGTACACTGAAGCTTTCTTT. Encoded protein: CSGLGYTEAFF.

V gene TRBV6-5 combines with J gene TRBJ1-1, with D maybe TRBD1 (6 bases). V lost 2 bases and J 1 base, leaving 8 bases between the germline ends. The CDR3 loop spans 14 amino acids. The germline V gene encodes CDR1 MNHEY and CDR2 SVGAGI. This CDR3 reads CASSYGTSNTEAFF. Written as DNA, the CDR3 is TGTGCCAGCAGTTACGGGACATCGAACACTGAAGCTTTCTTT.

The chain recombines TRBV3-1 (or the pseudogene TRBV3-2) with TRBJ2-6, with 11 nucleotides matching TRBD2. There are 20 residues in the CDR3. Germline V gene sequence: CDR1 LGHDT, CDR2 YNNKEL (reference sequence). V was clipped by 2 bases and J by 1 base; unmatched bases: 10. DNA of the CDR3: TGTGCCAGCAGCCAAAATCTAGCGGGGGGCGGTCTATCTGGGGCCAACGTCCTGACTTTC. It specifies CASSQNLAGGGLSGANVLTF.

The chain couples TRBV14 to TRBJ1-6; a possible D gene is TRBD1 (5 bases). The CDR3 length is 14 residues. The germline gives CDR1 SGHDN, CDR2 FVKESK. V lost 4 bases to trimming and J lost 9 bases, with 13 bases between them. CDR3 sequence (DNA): TGTGCCAGCAGCCTAGGGGTAGAGCTTTCACCCCTCCACTTT. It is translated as CASSLGVELSPLHF.